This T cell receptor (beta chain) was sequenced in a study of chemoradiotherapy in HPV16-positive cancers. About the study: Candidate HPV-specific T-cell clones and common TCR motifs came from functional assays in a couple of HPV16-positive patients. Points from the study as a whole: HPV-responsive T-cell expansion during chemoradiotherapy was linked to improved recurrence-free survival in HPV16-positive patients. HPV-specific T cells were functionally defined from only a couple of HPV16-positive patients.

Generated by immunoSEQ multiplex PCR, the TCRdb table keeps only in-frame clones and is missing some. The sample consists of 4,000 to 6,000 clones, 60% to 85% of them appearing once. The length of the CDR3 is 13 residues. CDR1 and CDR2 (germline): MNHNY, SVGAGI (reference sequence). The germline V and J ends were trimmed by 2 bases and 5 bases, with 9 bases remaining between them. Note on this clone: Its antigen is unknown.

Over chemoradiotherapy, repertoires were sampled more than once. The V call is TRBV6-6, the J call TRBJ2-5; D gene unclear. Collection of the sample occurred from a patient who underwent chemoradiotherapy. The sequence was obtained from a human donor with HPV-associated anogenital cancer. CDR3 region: CASSYSTEETQYF. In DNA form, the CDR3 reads TGTGCCAGCAGTTACAGCACCGAGGAGACCCAGTACTTC.